This T cell receptor beta chain was sequenced during a study of tumor and adjacent non-tumor tissue in lung cancer. Notes on the study in general: Shorter survival was associated with higher TCR diversity in tumors.

RNA was extracted from bulk tissue without any cell sorting. Distant lung tissue was collected more than 3 cm away from the tumor edge. The library came from three nested PCR rounds adapted from ARM-PCR protocols. TCRdb analysed the multiplex PCR reads with MiXCR anew, one entry per CDR3 protein. The sample holds 90,000 to 100,000 distinct CDR3 sequences, roughly 78% seen once. This CDR3 is built from 19 residues. CDR1 and CDR2 (germline): SGHAT, FQNNGV. To note about this clonotype: Its matching antigen is unknown.

The origin of this receptor is a man in his fifties or sixties with small cell lung cancer. This rearrangement joins TRBV11-2 to TRBJ2-7; 12 bases fit TRBD2. Sequencing input: distant non-tumor lung tissue. The CDR3 region has the DNA TGTACCAGCAGCTTTAGGGCTAGCGGGAGGGCGATCCTTTACTGCGAGCAGTACGTC. Translating it yields CTSSFRASGRAILYCEQYV.